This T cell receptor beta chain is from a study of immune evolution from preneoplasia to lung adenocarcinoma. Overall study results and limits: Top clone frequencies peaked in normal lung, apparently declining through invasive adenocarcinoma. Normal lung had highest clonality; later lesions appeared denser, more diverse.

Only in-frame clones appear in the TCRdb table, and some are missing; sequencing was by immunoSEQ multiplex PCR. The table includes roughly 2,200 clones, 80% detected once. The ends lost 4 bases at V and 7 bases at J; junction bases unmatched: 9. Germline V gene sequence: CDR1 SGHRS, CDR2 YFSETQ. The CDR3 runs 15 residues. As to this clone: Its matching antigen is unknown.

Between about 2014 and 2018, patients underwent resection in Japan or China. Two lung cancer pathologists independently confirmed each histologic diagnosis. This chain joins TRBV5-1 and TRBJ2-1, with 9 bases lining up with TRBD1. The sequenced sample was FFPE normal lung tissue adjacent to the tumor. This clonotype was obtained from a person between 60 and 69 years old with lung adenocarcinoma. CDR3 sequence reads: CASSIRQGGTNEQFF. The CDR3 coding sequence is TGCGCCAGCAGCATAAGACAGGGGGGAACTAATGAGCAGTTCTTC.